Below, 10 T cell receptor beta chains from the same sample are listed, as sequenced in a study of blood T cells in healthy people across ages. PCR was performed a second time for 7 to 11 cycles using a sample-barcoded 5' primer and a J-beta primer mix. Each CDR3 protein is one row after TCRdb ran MiXCR on the 5' RACE reads. The sample records under 850,000 distinct CDR3 sequences, about 34% being singletons. Material for sequencing was blood. These receptors all come from a man aged 18-30 years in good health.

This clonotype was counted between two and nine times. The chain links TRBV7-8 to TRBJ2-7; D gene unclear. Germline V gene lookup returns CDR1 SGHVS and CDR2 FQNEAQ. V shed 5 bases and J shed 7 bases, with 21 bases lying between them. The CDR3 has 15 residues. CDR3: CASSPTPSVLGEQYF. In DNA form, the CDR3 reads TGTGCCAGCAGCCCTACTCCTTCAGTCTTGGGGGAGCAGTACTTC.

Notes on this clonotype: A read error is possible here, since a much larger clone lies one base away. The rearrangement links TRBV12-3 or TRBV12-4 to TRBJ1-2; TRBD1 agrees at 7 bases. Losses at the gene ends were 5 bases for V and 8 bases for J; bases not matched to a gene: 11. The CDR3 runs to 14 residues. CDR3 region: CASSPRQGGGGYTF. CDR3 nucleotide sequence: TGTGCCAGCAGTCCCCGACAGGGAGGGGGAGGCTACACCTTC.

This chain connects TRBV5-4 to TRBJ2-3, with D uncertain. CDR1 is SGHNT, CDR2 YYREEE, per germline (reference sequence). This CDR3 has 15 amino acids. Trimming took 4 bases from V and 0 from J, leaving 12 bases between them. This CDR3 reads CASSTQDGSTDTQYF. The CDR3 DNA is TGTGCCAGCAGCACCCAGGACGGTAGCACAGATACGCAGTATTTT.

This clonotype was picked up many times. V usage is TRBV6-2 or TRBV6-3 and J usage is TRBJ1-5, with a weak D call TRBD1 (5 bases). Germline V gives CDR1 MNHEY, CDR2 SVGEGT. Trimming pared 8 bases from V and 0 bases from J, leaving 8 bases between. This CDR3 has 13 residues. The CDR3 sequence: CASRGRSNQPQHF. For the CDR3, the DNA is TGTGCCAGCCGGGGCCGTAGCAATCAGCCCCAGCATTTT.

This clonotype was seen a few times. The chain is built from TRBV2 and TRBJ1-4; D might be TRBD1 (5 bases). V lost 11 bases, J lost 3 bases, and 10 bases lay in between. The germline CDR1 and CDR2 sequences are SNHLY and FYNNEI. The CDR3 covers 12 residues. CDR3 sequence reads: CASEGSNEKLFF. The CDR3 DNA follows: TGTGCCTCTGAGGGGTCTAATGAAAAACTGTTTTTT. Using reference TRBV2 and TRBJ1-4 for the parts outside the CDR3, the full variable domain is EPEVTQTPSHQVTQMGQEVILRCVPISNHLYFYWYRQILGQKVEFLVSFYNNEISEKSEIFDDQFSVERPDGSNFTLKIRSTKLEDSAMYFCASEGSNEKLFFGSGTQLSVL.

The V call is TRBV7-9, the J call TRBJ1-1; D is possibly TRBD1 (5 bases). Germline V gives CDR1 SEHNR, CDR2 FQNEAQ (reference sequence). Trimming took off 4 bases at V and 2 bases at J, with 14 bases between the two ends. The CDR3 totals 15 residues. The CDR3 DNA sequence: TGTGCCAGCAGCTCTACTTGGGGACCCAACACTGAAGCTTTCTTT. Its translation: CASSSTWGPNTEAFF.

This clonotype was seen more than once but under ten times. The DNA for the CDR3 is TGTGCCAGCAGTCCCCCGCCCGGGACAGGGGACTACGAGCAGTACTTC. Protein: CASSPPPGTGDYEQYF. V usage is TRBV27 and J usage is TRBJ2-7; 10 bases line up with TRBD1. Germline V CDR1 and CDR2: MNHEY, SMNVEV (reference sequence). The length of the CDR3 is 16 residues. The V gene end was trimmed by 5 bases and the J gene end by 3 bases; junction bases not matched to a gene: 10.

The chain links TRBV21-1 to TRBJ2-4; the table's D call, TRBD1, was not checked against the DNA. The DNA end is more similar to TRBJ2-7, so the J call may be wrong. TRBV21-1 is tagged as a pseudogene. CDR3 size: 14 residues. The DNA for the CDR3 is TGTGCCAGCAGCACCCGACAGGGGATCTACGAGCAGTACTTC. The encoded protein is CASSTRQGIYEQYF.

The chain has TRBV12-3 or TRBV12-4 and TRBJ1-1; possibly TRBD1 for D (5 bases). Trimming removed 5 bases at V and 12 bases at J, with 16 bases between. CDR3 size: 12 residues. The CDR3: CASSPTGRVTFF. For the CDR3, the DNA is TGTGCCAGCAGTCCGACGGGGCGTGTTACTTTCTTT.

This chain links TRBV25-1 with TRBJ1-1; D perhaps matches TRBD1 (5 bases). Germline V gene sequence: CDR1 MGHDK, CDR2 SYGVNS. There are 14 residues in the CDR3. V was clipped by 3 bases and J by 1 base, with 9 bases between them. The CDR3 protein is CASSDWTKNTEAFF. The CDR3 DNA reads TGTGCCAGCAGTGATTGGACAAAGAACACTGAAGCTTTCTTT.